This TCR beta chain was recorded in a study of patients and donors after allogeneic stem cell transplantation. TCRdb recomputed calls from the RT-PCR reads with MiXCR, one row per CDR3 protein. The data hold some 230,000 distinct CDR3 sequences, with 11% to 15% observed a single time. Losses at the gene ends were 6 bases for V and 1 base for J; bases not matched to a gene: 11. Germline CDR1 is SNHLY and CDR2 is FYNNEI. The CDR3 runs to 17 residues. This clonotype was picked up many times. Specimen: blood, either unsorted or a sorted T cell fraction (not recorded which). The gene calls are TRBV2 and TRBJ2-3, with 9 bases matching TRBD2. The clonotype originates from a human donor who was either an allogeneic HSCT recipient or a stem cell or donor lymphocyte infusion donor (not recorded which). It is not recorded whose cells these are; they may come from a transplant donor. DNA for the CDR3: TGTGCCAGCAGGGCACCGGGACTAGCAAGAGGCACAGATACGCAGTATTTT. Encoded protein: CASRAPGLARGTDTQYF.